This TCR beta chain derives from a study of T cell responses to AZD1222 COVID-19 vaccine. Profiled with immunoSEQ multiplex PCR; TCRdb holds only in-frame clones, not every one. The data show some 130,000 clones, just over 85% seen once. The CDR3 covers 13 residues. V shed 2 bases and J shed 5 bases, with 10 bases lying between them. In germline, CDR1 is LGHDT, CDR2 YNNKEL (reference sequence). On this clone itself: Antigen unknown.

Study-wide results and limits: Donors, mostly white British, included more females; clonal diversity was possibly underestimated. No day 14 peak samples; only post-peak repertoires were characterized. Distributed over spike, vaccine-associated CD4 TCRs predominated at 160-218 and 743-854.

The TCR originated in an adult in good health. The chain employs TRBV3-1 (or the pseudogene TRBV3-2) and TRBJ2-7; D is perhaps TRBD1 (6 bases). This specimen consisted of peripheral blood, obtained on day 0 of AZD1222 vaccination. DNA for the CDR3: TGTGCCAGCAGCCAATTCAGGGGTCACGAGCAGTACTTC. Translation gives CASSQFRGHEQYF.